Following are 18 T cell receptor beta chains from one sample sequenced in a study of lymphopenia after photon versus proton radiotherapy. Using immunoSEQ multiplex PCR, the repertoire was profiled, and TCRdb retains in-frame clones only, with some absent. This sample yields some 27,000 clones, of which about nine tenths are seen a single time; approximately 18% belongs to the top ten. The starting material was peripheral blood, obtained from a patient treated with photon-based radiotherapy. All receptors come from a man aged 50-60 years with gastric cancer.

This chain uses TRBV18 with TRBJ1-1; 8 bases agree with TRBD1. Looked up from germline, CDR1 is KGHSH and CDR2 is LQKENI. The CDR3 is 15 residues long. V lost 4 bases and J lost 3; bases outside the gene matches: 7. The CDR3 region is CASSLDRGRDTEAFF. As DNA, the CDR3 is TGTGCCAGCTCACTTGACAGGGGTAGGGACACTGAAGCTTTCTTT.

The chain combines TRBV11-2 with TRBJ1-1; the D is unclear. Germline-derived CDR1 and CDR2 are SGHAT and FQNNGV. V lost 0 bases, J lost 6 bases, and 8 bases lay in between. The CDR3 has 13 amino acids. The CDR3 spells CASSLDRVAEAFF. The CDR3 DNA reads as TGTGCCAGCAGCTTAGATCGCGTGGCTGAAGCTTTCTTT. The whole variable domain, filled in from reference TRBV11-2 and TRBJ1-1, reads EAGVAQSPRYKIIEKRQSVAFWCNPISGHATLYWYQQILGQGPKLLIQFQNNGVVDDSQLPKDRFSAERLKGVDSTLKIQPAKLEDSAVYLCASSLDRVAEAFFGQGTRLTVV.

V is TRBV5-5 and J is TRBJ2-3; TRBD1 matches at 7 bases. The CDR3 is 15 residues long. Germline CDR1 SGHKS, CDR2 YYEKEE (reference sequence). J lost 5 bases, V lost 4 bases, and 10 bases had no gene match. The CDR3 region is CASSPRDRAGDTQYF. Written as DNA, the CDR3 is TGTGCCAGCAGCCCCCGGGACAGAGCAGGAGATACGCAGTATTTT.

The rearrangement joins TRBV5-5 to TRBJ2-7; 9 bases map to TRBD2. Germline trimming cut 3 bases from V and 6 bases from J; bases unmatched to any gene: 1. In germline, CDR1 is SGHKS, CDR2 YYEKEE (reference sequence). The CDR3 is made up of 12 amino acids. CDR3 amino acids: CASSSSGVEQYV. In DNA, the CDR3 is TGTGCCAGCAGCTCTAGCGGGGTCGAGCAGTACGTC.

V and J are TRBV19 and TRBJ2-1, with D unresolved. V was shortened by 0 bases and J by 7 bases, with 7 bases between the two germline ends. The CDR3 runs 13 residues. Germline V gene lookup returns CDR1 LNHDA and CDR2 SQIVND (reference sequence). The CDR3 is CASSIDTLNEQFF. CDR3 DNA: TGTGCCAGTAGTATAGACACTCTGAATGAGCAGTTCTTC. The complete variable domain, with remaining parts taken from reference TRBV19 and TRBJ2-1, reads DGGITQSPKYLFRKEGQNVTLSCEQNLNHDAMYWYRQDPGQGLRLIYYSQIVNDFQKGDIAEGYSVSREKKESFPLTVTSAQKNPTAFYLCASSIDTLNEQFFGPGTRLTVL.

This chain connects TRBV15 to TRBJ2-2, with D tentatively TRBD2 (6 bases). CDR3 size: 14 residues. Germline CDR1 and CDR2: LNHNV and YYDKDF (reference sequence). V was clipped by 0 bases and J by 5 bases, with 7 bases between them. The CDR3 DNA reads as TGTGCCACCAGCAGAGATGGAGGGACCGGGGAGCTGTTTTTT. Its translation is CATSRDGGTGELFF.

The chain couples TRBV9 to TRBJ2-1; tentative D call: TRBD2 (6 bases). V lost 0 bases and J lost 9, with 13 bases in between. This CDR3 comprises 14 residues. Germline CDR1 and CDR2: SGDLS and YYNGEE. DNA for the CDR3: TGTGCCAGCAGCGTAGCGGCACTAGCCGGTGAGCAGTTCTTC. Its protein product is CASSVAALAGEQFF.

The CDR3, as DNA: TGTGCCAGCAGCTTAGACCCGCCCAGCGGGGGGAACGAGCAGTACTTC. This encodes CASSLDPPSGGNEQYF. The rearrangement uses TRBV11-2 and TRBJ2-7; 9 bases agree with TRBD2. CDR3 length: 16 residues. Trimming cost V 0 bases and J 5 bases; bases outside gene matches: 8. Germline V CDR1 and CDR2: SGHAT, FQNNGV.

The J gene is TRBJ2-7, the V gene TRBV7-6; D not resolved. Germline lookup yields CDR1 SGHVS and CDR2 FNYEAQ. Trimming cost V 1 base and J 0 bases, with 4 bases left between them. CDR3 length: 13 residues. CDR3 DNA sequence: TGTGCCAGCAGCTTAGACCACTCCTACGAGCAGTACGTC. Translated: CASSLDHSYEQYV.

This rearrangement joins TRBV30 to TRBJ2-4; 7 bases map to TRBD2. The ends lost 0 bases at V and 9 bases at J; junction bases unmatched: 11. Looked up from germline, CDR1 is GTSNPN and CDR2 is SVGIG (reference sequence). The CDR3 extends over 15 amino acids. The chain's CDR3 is CAWSVPGGSVAIQYF. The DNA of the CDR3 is TGTGCCTGGAGTGTACCCGGCGGGAGTGTAGCCATTCAGTACTTC. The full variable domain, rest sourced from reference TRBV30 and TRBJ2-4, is SQTIHQWPATLVQPVGSPLSLECTVEGTSNPNLYWYRQAAGRGLQLLFYSVGIGQISSEVPQNLSASRPQDRQFILSSKKLLLSDSGFYLCAWSVPGGSVAIQYFGAGTRLSVL.

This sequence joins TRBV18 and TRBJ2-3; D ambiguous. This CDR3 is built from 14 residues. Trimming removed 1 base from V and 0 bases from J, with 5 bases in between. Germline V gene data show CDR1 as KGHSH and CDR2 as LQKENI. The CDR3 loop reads CASSPLLSTDTQYF. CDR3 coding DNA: TGTGCCAGCTCACCACTTCTTAGCACAGATACGCAGTATTTT.

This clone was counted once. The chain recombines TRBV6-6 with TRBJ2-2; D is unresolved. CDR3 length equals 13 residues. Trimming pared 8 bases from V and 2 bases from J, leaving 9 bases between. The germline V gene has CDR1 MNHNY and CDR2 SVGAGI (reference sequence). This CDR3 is CASSRLNTGELFF. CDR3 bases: TGTGCCAGCTCACGTCTCAACACCGGGGAGCTGTTTTTT.

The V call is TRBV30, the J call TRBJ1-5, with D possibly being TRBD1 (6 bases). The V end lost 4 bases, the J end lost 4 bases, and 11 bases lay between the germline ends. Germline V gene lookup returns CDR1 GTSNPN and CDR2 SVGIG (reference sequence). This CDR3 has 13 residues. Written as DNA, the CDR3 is TGTGCCTGGACGCAGGGGAATAATCAGCCCCAGCATTTT. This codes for CAWTQGNNQPQHF.

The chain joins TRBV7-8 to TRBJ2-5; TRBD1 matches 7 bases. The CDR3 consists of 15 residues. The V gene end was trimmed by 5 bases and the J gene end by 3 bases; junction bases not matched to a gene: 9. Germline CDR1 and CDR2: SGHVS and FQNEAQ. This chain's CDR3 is CASSTTGTDEETQYF. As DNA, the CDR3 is TGTGCCAGCAGCACCACCGGGACAGACGAAGAGACCCAGTACTTC.

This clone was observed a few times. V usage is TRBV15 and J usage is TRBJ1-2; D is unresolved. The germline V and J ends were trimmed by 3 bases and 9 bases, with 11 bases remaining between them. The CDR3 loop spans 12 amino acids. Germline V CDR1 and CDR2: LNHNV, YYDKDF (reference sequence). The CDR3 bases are TGTGCCACCAGCAGTATAGGGAGGAGCTACACCTTC. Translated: CATSSIGRSYTF.

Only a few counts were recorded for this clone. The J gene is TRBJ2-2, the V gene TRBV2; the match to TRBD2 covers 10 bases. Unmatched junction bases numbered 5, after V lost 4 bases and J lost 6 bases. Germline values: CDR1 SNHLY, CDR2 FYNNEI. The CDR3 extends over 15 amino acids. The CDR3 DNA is TGTGCCAGCAGTGGTGCTAGCGGGGGCCCCGGGGAGCTGTTTTTT. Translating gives CASSGASGGPGELFF.

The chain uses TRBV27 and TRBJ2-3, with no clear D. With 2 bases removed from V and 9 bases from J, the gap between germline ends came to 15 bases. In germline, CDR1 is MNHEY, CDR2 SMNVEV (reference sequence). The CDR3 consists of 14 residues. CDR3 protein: CASSLLLGVDTQYF. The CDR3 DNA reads TGTGCCAGCAGTTTACTGTTAGGTGTTGACACGCAGTATTTT.

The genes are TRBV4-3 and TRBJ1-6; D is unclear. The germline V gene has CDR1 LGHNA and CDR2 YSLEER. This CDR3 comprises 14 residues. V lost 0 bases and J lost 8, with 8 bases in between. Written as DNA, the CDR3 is TGCGCCAGCAGCCAAGAGCCTCGAGATTCACCCCTCCACTTT. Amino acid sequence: CASSQEPRDSPLHF.